Listed here are 27 T cell receptor beta chains from one sample, sequenced in a study of tumor-infiltrating lymphocytes in primary liver carcinoma. Both blood RNA, taken from unsorted whole blood, and germline DNA were extracted. Using a constant-region primer together with ProtoScript II reverse transcriptase, TCR beta cDNA was made from about 500 ng of total RNA. ARM-PCR, slightly modified, supplied the TCR beta libraries through three nested multiplex PCR rounds. Two initial PCR rounds of ten to eleven cycles each paired TRBV1-TRBV30 forward primers with a C-beta reverse primer. TCRdb passed the multiplex PCR reads through MiXCR, listing each CDR3 protein once. The repertoire holds 150,000 to 200,000 distinct CDR3 sequences, 65% seen once, with approximately 6.5% in the top ten. The sample taken for sequencing was peripheral blood. These receptors all come from a woman in her fifties or sixties with primary liver carcinoma and hepatitis B virus infection.

As concerns this clonotype: The junction differs from germline at one of its ends, possibly a read error. The chain joins TRBV29-1 to TRBJ2-1; 13 bases match TRBD2. The CDR3 is 17 residues long. From germline, CDR1 is SQVTM and CDR2 ANQGSEA. The CDR3 loop is CSVRTSGRGVSYNEQLF. CDR3 sequence (DNA): TGCAGCGTACGGACTAGCGGGAGAGGAGTCTCCTACAATGAGCAGCTCTTC.

On this clonotype: A much larger clone differs by one base, so this may be a read error. J is TRBJ1-5 and V is TRBV10-2, with TRBD1 matching over 9 bases. Germline loops: CDR1 WSHSY, CDR2 SAAADI. The CDR3 runs 17 residues. CDR3 nucleotide sequence: TGCGCCAGCATTGAGTCGGGCGGGACAGGGATGAATCAGCCCCAGCATTTT. Translated: CASIESGGTGMNQPQHF.

This clonotype has ten or more counts. This chain uses TRBV6-9 with TRBJ2-1; 8 bases are a match to TRBD2. The junction had 12 bases not matched to a gene; V was cut back by 7 bases and J by 4 bases. This CDR3 region has 16 residues. From germline, CDR1 is MNHGY and CDR2 SVAAGI. In nucleotides, the CDR3 is TGTGCCAGCAACTTTACAAGCGGGAGATATTACAATGAGCAGTTCTTC. Translated, it gives CASNFTSGRYYNEQFF.

As to this clonotype: This is likely a read error, given that the CDR3 carries no conserved phenylalanine or tryptophan at its end. This chain connects TRBV6-2 or TRBV6-3 to TRBJ1-5; D is possibly TRBD1 (5 bases). The CDR3 loop spans 20 amino acids. Germline loops: CDR1 MNHEY, CDR2 SVGEGT. The CDR3: CDSSYSSRARREYSNQPQHS. In nucleotides, the CDR3 is TGTGACAGCAGTTACTCGTCCAGGGCCCGCCGCGAGTATAGCAATCAGCCCCAGCATTCT.

The rearrangement joins TRBV28 to TRBJ2-3, with 10 bases lining up with TRBD2. This CDR3 region has 17 residues. The germline CDR1 and CDR2 sequences are MDHEN and SYDVKM. The V gene end was trimmed by 5 bases and the J gene end by 2 bases; junction bases not matched to a gene: 10. CDR3 amino acids: CASSIRRAGGVTDTQYF. The CDR3, as DNA: TGTGCCAGCAGTATCCGTAGAGCGGGAGGGGTCACAGATACGCAGTATTTT.

Worth noting for this clonotype: The conserved phenylalanine or tryptophan is not found at the CDR3 terminus, so this likely reflects a read error. The DNA for the CDR3 is TGTGCCAGCAGACAGGGAGCCTTAAACTCCCAGGAGCAGTACATC. Protein product: CASRQGALNSQEQYI. The V gene is TRBV4-2, the J gene TRBJ2-7; D possibly corresponds to TRBD1 (6 bases). The germline V gene has CDR1 LGHNA and CDR2 YNFKEQ. The V end lost 6 bases, the J end lost 7 bases, and 22 bases lay between the germline ends. The CDR3 covers 15 residues.

The CDR3 DNA is TGCGCCAGCAGCCCGGTACGGGGACAGGGGACTTTGTATCGTCCTGGGGCCAACGTCCTGACTTTC. It translates to CASSPVRGQGTLYRPGANVLTF. The chain links TRBV4-1 to TRBJ2-6, with 10 bases that match TRBD1. There are 22 residues in the CDR3. Germline-derived CDR1 and CDR2 are MGHRA and YSYEKL. V was pared by 4 bases and J by 2 bases, with 20 bases of the junction left unmatched.

J is TRBJ2-1 and V is TRBV5-1; 7 positions agree with TRBD2. This CDR3 comprises 15 residues. After removal of 5 bases from V and 0 bases from J, the junction contained 5 bases not matched to a gene. Germline lookup yields CDR1 SGHRS and CDR2 YFSETQ. The CDR3, as DNA: TGCGCCAGCAGTGTTAGCGGGCACTCCTACAATGAGCAGTTCTTC. Translated, it gives CASSVSGHSYNEQFF.

Concerning this clonotype itself: Possible read error: a much larger clone is one base away. The J gene is TRBJ2-2, the V gene TRBV11-3; 7 bases are shared with TRBD2. Germline CDR1 reads SGHNT; CDR2 reads YENEEA. The CDR3 spans 17 residues. J lost 5 bases, V lost 1 base, and 10 bases had no gene match. CDR3 DNA: TGTGCCAGCAGCTTAGCGAGGGGCGGGAGCTCGACCGGGGAGCTGTTTTTT. Translated: CASSLARGGSSTGELFF.

In its sample, this clonotype was seen many times. V is TRBV5-4 and J is TRBJ2-7, with a tentative D call TRBD1 (6 bases). The CDR3 sequence is 13 residues long. Germline loops: CDR1 SGHNT, CDR2 YYREEE (reference sequence). The germline V and J ends were trimmed by 4 bases and 7 bases, with 15 bases remaining between them. The CDR3 DNA follows: TGTGCCAGCAGCCCGGACAGCCTTCGGGAGCAGTACTTC. It yields the protein CASSPDSLREQYF.

Regarding this clonotype: Sequence at one end of the junction differs from germline and may be a read error. The chain links TRBV12-3 or TRBV12-4 to TRBJ2-4, with a weak D call TRBD2 (7 bases). The CDR3 covers 16 residues. The DNA of the CDR3 is TGTGCCTGCAGCCCAACCGGGGGGCTAGCCGAAAACATTCAGTACTTC. Its protein product is CACSPTGGLAENIQYF.

This clonotype was counted a few times. The chain couples TRBV6-6 to TRBJ2-1, with a possible D match to TRBD2 (6 bases). Trimming removed 5 bases at V and 8 bases at J, with 16 bases between. The CDR3 is 14 amino acids. Germline V gene sequence: CDR1 MNHNY, CDR2 SVGAGI (reference sequence). The CDR3 reads CASSLASGSYEQFF. The CDR3 DNA reads as TGTGCCAGCAGTCTAGCGAGTGGTTCTTATGAGCAGTTCTTC.

Concerning this clonotype itself: One junction end disagrees with the germline gene, perhaps due to a read error. The gene calls are TRBV28 and TRBJ2-5; tentatively, D is TRBD1 or TRBD2 (5 bases each). Germline V gene data show CDR1 as MDHEN and CDR2 as SYDVKM. The CDR3 contains 12 residues. CDR3 DNA: TGTGCCAGCAGTGAGGGGAGAGAGACCCTGTACTTC. Translation: CASSEGRETLYF.

Ten or more counts support this clonotype. The V gene is TRBV14, the J gene TRBJ2-3; D gene uncertain. CDR3 length equals 13 residues. The germline gives CDR1 SGHDN, CDR2 FVKESK. Trimming took off 7 bases at V and 1 base at J, with 9 bases between the two ends. The CDR3 protein is CASTSFRTDTQYF. CDR3 DNA sequence: TGTGCCAGCACCAGTTTCCGCACAGATACGCAGTATTTT.

About this clonotype: A much more abundant neighbour one base away suggests this may be a read error. This rearrangement joins TRBV6-5 to TRBJ1-2; D remains unclear. Germline CDR1 and CDR2: MNHEY and SVGAGI. V lost 7 bases, J lost 2 bases, and 14 bases lay in between. This CDR3 region has 14 residues. For the CDR3, the DNA is TGTGCCAGCAATCGAAACGACGGAAACTATGGCTACACCTTC. This translates into CASNRNDGNYGYTF.

The rearrangement uses TRBV29-1 and TRBJ2-3, with D possibly being TRBD2 (5 bases). Germline V gene lookup returns CDR1 SQVTM and CDR2 ANQGSEA. This CDR3 is built from 11 residues. CDR3 nucleotides: TGCTCGGGATCTACCACAGATACGCAGTATTTT. As protein: CSGSTTDTQYF.

The V and J genes are TRBV11-2 and TRBJ2-1; no reliable D call. The CDR3 consists of 16 residues. V lost 4 bases and J 4 bases, leaving 17 bases between the germline ends. Per the germline V gene, CDR1 is SGHAT and CDR2 is FQNNGV. The CDR3 reads CASSSPGPVVYNEQFF. The CDR3 nucleotides read TGTGCCAGCAGCTCTCCCGGACCAGTGGTGTACAATGAGCAGTTCTTC.

On this clonotype itself: Compared with germline, one end of the junction differs, possibly owing to a read error. In DNA, the CDR3 is TGTGCCAGCCGCTTAGAGACTAGCGGGCTGAATGCGCAGTTCTTC. This encodes CASRLETSGLNAQFF. The chain uses TRBV11-3 and TRBJ2-1, with 10 nucleotides matching TRBD2. This CDR3 comprises 15 residues. CDR1 is SGHNT, CDR2 YENEEA, per germline.

V gene TRBV6-1 combines with J gene TRBJ2-7, with D possibly matching TRBD1 (7 bases). CDR1 and CDR2 from the germline V gene are MNHNS and SASEGT. V lost 2 bases to trimming and J lost 5 bases, with 16 bases between them. This CDR3 has 15 amino acids. DNA of the CDR3: TGTGCCAGCAGTGAATTTCAGGGGGGCACCGACGAGCAGTACTTC. As protein: CASSEFQGGTDEQYF.

A remark on this clonotype: A much larger clone lies one base from this, so it may be a read error. The chain recombines TRBV12-3 or TRBV12-4 with TRBJ2-7, with D unclear. CDR3 length equals 12 residues. CDR3 in amino acids: CASSFDGYVQYF. CDR3 nucleotide sequence: TGTGCCAGCAGTTTTGATGGCTACGTGCAGTACTTC.

In regard to this clonotype: Because it lacks the conserved phenylalanine or tryptophan at the end, this CDR3 is likely a read error. The genes are TRBV11-2 and TRBJ2-1; D is perhaps TRBD2 (6 bases). The germline V gene encodes CDR1 SGHAT and CDR2 FQNNGV. The CDR3 runs to 14 residues. This CDR3 is CASSIEAPTSHQFS. CDR3 nucleotide sequence: TGTGCCAGCAGCATAGAGGCCCCGACTAGTCACCAGTTCTCC.

The V and J genes are TRBV11-2 and TRBJ2-5; 8 bases are a match to TRBD2. The CDR3 runs 17 residues. V shed 6 bases, J shed 0 bases, and the junction held 12 bases outside the gene matches. The V gene's germline CDR1 is SGHAT and CDR2 FQNNGV. CDR3 in amino acids: CASSFRGSGMYQETQYF. The CDR3 DNA is TGTGCCAGCAGTTTTCGGGGTAGCGGGATGTACCAAGAGACCCAGTACTTC.

This clonotype was picked up many times. V and J are TRBV12-3 or TRBV12-4 and TRBJ2-7, with 7 bases identical to TRBD2. Unmatched junction bases numbered 8, after V lost 6 bases and J lost 0 bases. The CDR3 contains 15 residues. CDR3 in amino acids: CASSYSRGVSYEQYF. CDR3 sequence (DNA): TGTGCCAGCAGCTACTCCCGGGGGGTCTCCTACGAGCAGTACTTC.

The rearrangement joins TRBV5-1 to TRBJ2-5; perhaps TRBD1 as D (6 bases). Trimming shortened V by 4 bases and J by 3 bases, and 13 bases separated the two germline ends. The CDR3 length is 14 residues. CDR1 is SGHRS and CDR2 is YFSETQ in the germline V gene. CDR3 amino acids: CASSLTGDEETQYF. DNA for the CDR3: TGCGCCAGCAGCCTGACAGGAGATGAAGAGACCCAGTACTTC.

The J gene is TRBJ1-1, the V gene TRBV11-2; no clear D. V was shortened by 6 bases and J by 0 bases, with 17 bases between the two germline ends. The CDR3 is 16 residues long. Germline V CDR1 and CDR2: SGHAT, FQNNGV. The CDR3 sequence is CASSRVDMVLNTEAFF. CDR3 sequence (DNA): TGTGCCAGCAGTCGGGTAGACATGGTCTTGAACACTGAAGCTTTCTTT.

This clonotype occurred once. This may stem from a read error, because a much larger clone lies one nucleotide away. This chain joins TRBV12-3 or TRBV12-4 and TRBJ2-7; D perhaps matches TRBD2 (6 bases). V gave up 3 bases and J gave up 3 bases, with 21 bases separating them. The CDR3 runs 17 residues. CDR3 in amino acids: CASSFRGGSWSVYEQYF. CDR3 DNA: TGTGCCAGCAGTTTTCGGGGAGGAAGCTGGAGTGTCTACGAGCAGTACTTC.

Of note for this clonotype: At one end the junction does not follow the germline gene, possibly because of a read error. The V gene is TRBV11-3, the J gene TRBJ2-5; possibly TRBD2 for D (6 bases). The germline V gene encodes CDR1 SGHNT and CDR2 YENEEA. The CDR3 length is 14 residues. CDR3 DNA: TGTGCCAACAGCCTAGGGACTGTCCAAGAGACCCAGTACTTC. Encoded protein: CANSLGTVQETQYF.